Reported below is one T cell receptor (beta chain). Authors' processing steps: Amplification of reference gene primers was used by the study to estimate nucleated cell counts. Method: immunoSEQ multiplex PCR; TCRdb's copy keeps in-frame clones and lacks some. V and J calls plus clone size are reproduced from that table; the DNA served to infer D and trimming. The top ten hold about 29% of the sample, which has 150,000 to 180,000 clones, about four fifths seen once. This entry is derived from a study of blood T cell repertoires in COVID-19. In the study overall: Spain, Italy and the United States supplied samples that represented acute and convalescent COVID-19. Nucleic acid was either cDNA or gDNA, and it came from T cells, B-cell-depleted T cells, or PBMCs.

Trimming took 6 bases from V and 1 from J, leaving 9 bases between them. Germline loops: CDR1 LNHDA, CDR2 SQIVND (reference sequence). This CDR3 is 13 amino acids long. This chain links TRBV19 with TRBJ2-5; tentatively, D is TRBD2 (7 bases). The source is an older woman with acute or convalescent COVID-19. Input material: peripheral blood. The CDR3 loop reads CASSRGAQETQYF. In nucleotides, the CDR3 is TGTGCCAGTAGCCGGGGGGCCCAAGAGACCCAGTACTTC.